This TCR beta chain was recorded in a study of blood T cells in healthy people across ages. The wider study: Through template switching, about one barcoded beta molecule was captured per two T cells, as measured in model experiments. Study findings and constraints: Long-lived donors carried more naive CD4+ cells and greater diversity than aged donors.

In germline, CDR1 is SEHNR, CDR2 FQNEAQ (reference sequence). CDR3 length equals 13 residues. The V gene lost 4 bases and the J gene lost 9 bases, with 13 bases spanning the gap. This clonotype was found a few times. Its specificity is unknown. A second PCR, run for roughly 6 to 11 cycles, used a sample-barcoded 5' primer plus a J-beta primer mix. Sequencing recovered at least 3 million CDR3-containing paired-end reads from each sample. TCRdb re-called the 5' RACE reads through MiXCR, storing one row per CDR3 protein. The repertoire holds 1,800,000 or so distinct CDR3 sequences, with 35% to 50% as singletons.

The rearrangement links TRBV7-9 to TRBJ2-4; possibly TRBD1 for D (6 bases). The origin of this receptor is a human donor in good health. The sequenced sample consisted of blood. The CDR3 DNA sequence: TGTGCCAGCAGCTCCTCACAGGGCAGCATTCAGTACTTC. This codes for CASSSSQGSIQYF.